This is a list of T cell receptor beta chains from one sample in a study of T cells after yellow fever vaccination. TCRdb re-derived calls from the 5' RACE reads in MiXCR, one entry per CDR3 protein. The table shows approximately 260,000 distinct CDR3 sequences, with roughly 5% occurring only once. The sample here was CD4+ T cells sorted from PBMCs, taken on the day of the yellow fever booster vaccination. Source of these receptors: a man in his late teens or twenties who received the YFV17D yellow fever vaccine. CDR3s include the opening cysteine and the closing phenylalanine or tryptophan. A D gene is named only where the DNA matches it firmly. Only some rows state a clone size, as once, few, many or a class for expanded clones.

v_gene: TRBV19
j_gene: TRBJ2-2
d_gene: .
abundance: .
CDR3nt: TGTGCCAGTAGCGGCCGGGGGAACACCGGGGAGCTGTTTTTT
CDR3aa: CASSGRGNTGELFF

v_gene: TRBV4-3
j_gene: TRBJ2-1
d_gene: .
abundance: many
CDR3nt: TGCGCCAGCAGCCCCCTTCCGTCGCCACATGAGCAGTTCTTC
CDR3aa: CASSPLPSPHEQFF

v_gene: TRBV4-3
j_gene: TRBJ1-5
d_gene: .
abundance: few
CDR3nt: TGCGCCAGCAGCCGTCTTCAGGGGATTCCGCCCCAGCATTTT
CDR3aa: CASSRLQGIPPQHF

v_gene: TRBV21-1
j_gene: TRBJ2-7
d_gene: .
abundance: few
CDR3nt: TGTGCCAGCAGCAAGACTAGCGGGGTTCACGACGAGCAGTACTTC
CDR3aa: CASSKTSGVHDEQYF

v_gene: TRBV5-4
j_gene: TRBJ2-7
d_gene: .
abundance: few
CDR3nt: TGTGCCAGCAGCTTGGGGTCACCGAGCTCCTACGAGCAGTACTTC
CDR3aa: CASSLGSPSSYEQYF

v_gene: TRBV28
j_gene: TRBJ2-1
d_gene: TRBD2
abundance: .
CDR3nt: TGTGCCAGCAGTTTGGAGCGGGGGATCAATGAGCAGTTCTTC
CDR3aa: CASSLERGINEQFF

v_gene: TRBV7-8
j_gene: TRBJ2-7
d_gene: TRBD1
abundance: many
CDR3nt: TGTGCCAGCACTTTAACCGGGACAGGGTTTTCGGAGCAGTACTTC
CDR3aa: CASTLTGTGFSEQYF

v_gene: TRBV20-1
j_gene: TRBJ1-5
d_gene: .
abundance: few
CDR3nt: TGCAGTGCTAGACCCGGAACTCGGCCCCAGCATTTT
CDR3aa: CSARPGTRPQHF

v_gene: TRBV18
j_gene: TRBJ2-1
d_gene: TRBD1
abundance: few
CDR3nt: TGTGCCAGCTCACAACATTGGGACAGGGTTGGCAATGAGCAGTTCTTC
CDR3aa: CASSQHWDRVGNEQFF

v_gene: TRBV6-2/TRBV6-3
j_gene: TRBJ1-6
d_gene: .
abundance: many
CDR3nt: TGTGCCAGCAGTTTCCAACAGGGAAGCTCCTATAATTCACCCCTCCACTTT
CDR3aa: CASSFQQGSSYNSPLHF

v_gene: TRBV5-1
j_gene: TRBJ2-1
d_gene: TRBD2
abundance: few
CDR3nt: TGCGCCAGCGGGAGCGGGGGGGCTTACAATGAGCAGTTCTTC
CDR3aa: CASGSGGAYNEQFF

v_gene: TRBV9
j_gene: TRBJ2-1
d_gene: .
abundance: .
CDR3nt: TGTGCCAGCAGCCCAGAGGGGGGCTCCTACAATGAGCAGTTCTTC
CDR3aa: CASSPEGGSYNEQFF

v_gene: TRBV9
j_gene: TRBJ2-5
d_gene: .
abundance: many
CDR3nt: TGTGCCAGCAGCGGGGGGGCCCAAGAGACCCAGTACTTC
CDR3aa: CASSGGAQETQYF

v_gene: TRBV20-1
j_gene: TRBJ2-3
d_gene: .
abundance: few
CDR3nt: TGCAGTGCTAGAGTACAGCCGGGAACAGATACGCAGTATTTT
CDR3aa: CSARVQPGTDTQYF

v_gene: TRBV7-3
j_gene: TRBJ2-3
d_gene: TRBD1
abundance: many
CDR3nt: TGTGCCAGCAGCTTTTACAGGGGAAATTCAGATACGCAGTATTTT
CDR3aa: CASSFYRGNSDTQYF

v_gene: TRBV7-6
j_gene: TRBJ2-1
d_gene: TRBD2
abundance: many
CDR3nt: TGTGCCAGCAGCCGGCCACTAGCGGGGGGCCCTAATGAGCAGTTCTTC
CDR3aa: CASSRPLAGGPNEQFF

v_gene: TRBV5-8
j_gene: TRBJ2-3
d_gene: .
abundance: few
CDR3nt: TGTGCCAGCAGCTTGTGGGAAAGGACAGATACGCAGTATTTT
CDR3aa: CASSLWERTDTQYF

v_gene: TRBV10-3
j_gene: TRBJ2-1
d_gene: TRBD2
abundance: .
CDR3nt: TGTGCCATCAGTGGCGGGACTAGCGGGGGTCATGAGCAGTTCTTC
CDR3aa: CAISGGTSGGHEQFF

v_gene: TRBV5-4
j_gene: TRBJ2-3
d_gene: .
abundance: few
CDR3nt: TGTGCCAGCAGCTTAAATCTAGCGATAGATACGCAGTATTTT
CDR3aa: CASSLNLAIDTQYF

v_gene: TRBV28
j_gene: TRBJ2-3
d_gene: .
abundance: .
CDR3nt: TGTGCCAGCAGAGGGGTCCTCACAGATACGCAGTATTTT
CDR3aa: CASRGVLTDTQYF

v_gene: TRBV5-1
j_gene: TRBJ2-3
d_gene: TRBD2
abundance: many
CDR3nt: TGCGCCAGCAGCCCGAAGACTAGCGGGCCAGATACGCAGTATTTT
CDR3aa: CASSPKTSGPDTQYF

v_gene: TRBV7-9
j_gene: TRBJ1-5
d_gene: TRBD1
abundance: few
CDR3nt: TGTGCCAGCAGCCCCAGGGGGGGTCAGCCCCAGCATTTT
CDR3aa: CASSPRGGQPQHF

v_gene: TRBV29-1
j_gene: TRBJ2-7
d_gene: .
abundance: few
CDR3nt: TGCAGCGTTGGGGGGACCCCCTACGAGCAGTACTTC
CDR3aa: CSVGGTPYEQYF

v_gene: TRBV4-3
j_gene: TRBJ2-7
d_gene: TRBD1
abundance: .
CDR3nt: TGCGCCAGCAGCCAAGAACTGGGACAGGGTTTTAACGAGCAGTACTTC
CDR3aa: CASSQELGQGFNEQYF

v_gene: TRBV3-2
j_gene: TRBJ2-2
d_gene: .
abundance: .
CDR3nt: TGTGCCAGCAGCGTCGGACTAGCGGGGTGGATCGGGGAGCTGTTTTTT
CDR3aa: CASSVGLAGWIGELFF

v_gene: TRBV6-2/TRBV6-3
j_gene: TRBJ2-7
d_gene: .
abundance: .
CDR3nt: TGTGCCAGCAGGAGAACCAGTTCCTACGAGCAGTACTTC
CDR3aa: CASRRTSSYEQYF